A single sample is the source of the 15 T cell receptor beta chains below, sequenced in a study of blood T cells in healthy people across ages. With a J-beta primer mix and a sample-barcoded 5' primer, a second PCR ran 7 to 11 cycles. TCRdb fed the 5' RACE reads into MiXCR, producing one record per CDR3 protein. The table records over 750,000 distinct CDR3 sequences, just under 25% of them present only once. The sample also formed part of further work on T cells of mothers and their children.

Source material: blood. These receptors were obtained from a boy under 18 in good health.

This clonotype showed up just a few times. The V call is TRBV18, the J call TRBJ1-5, with TRBD1 matching over 8 bases. Trimming cost V 4 bases and J 7 bases; bases outside gene matches: 6. Germline V lookup: CDR1 KGHSH, CDR2 LQKENI. This CDR3 contains 14 residues. Here the CDR3 DNA reads TGTGCCAGCTCACACGACAGGGGAGAGCAGCCCCAGCATTTT. It translates to CASSHDRGEQPQHF.

This clonotype was seen only a few times. The chain links TRBV13 to TRBJ1-1; possible D gene TRBD1, 6 bases. Germline assignment: CDR1 PRHDT and CDR2 FYEKMQ (reference sequence). The CDR3 spans 14 residues. The V gene lost 3 bases and the J gene lost 4 bases, with 12 bases spanning the gap. The DNA of the CDR3 is TGTGCCAGCAGCTTTGACAGGCGACCCACTGAAGCTTTCTTT. Protein: CASSFDRRPTEAFF.

This chain connects TRBV2 to TRBJ2-1, with 8 bases that match TRBD2. CDR3 size: 15 residues. The ends lost 4 bases at V and 9 bases at J; junction bases unmatched: 11. Germline loops: CDR1 SNHLY, CDR2 FYNNEI. CDR3: CASSGKRESLGEQFF. The CDR3 DNA is TGTGCCAGCAGTGGTAAGCGGGAGTCATTGGGTGAGCAGTTCTTC.

The chain has TRBV7-9 and TRBJ1-4; possibly TRBD1 for D (5 bases). The V end lost 2 bases, the J end lost 5 bases, and 12 bases lay between the germline ends. The V gene's germline CDR1 is SEHNR and CDR2 FQNEAQ (reference sequence). The CDR3 consists of 15 residues. CDR3 region: CASSLSGTENEKLFF. CDR3 sequence (DNA): TGTGCCAGCAGCTTATCCGGGACGGAGAATGAAAAACTGTTTTTT. The entire variable domain, with the rest obtained from reference TRBV7-9 and TRBJ1-4, is as follows: DTGVSQNPRHKITKRGQNVTFRCDPISEHNRLYWYRQTLGQGPEFLTYFQNEAQLEKSRLLSDRFSAERPKGSFSTLEIQRTEQGDSAMYLCASSLSGTENEKLFFGSGTQLSVL.

This clonotype was observed a few times. CDR3 DNA sequence: TGTGCCAGCAGCCAAGGGTTAGCGGGGGTGGAGACCCAGTACTTC. It yields the protein CASSQGLAGVETQYF. The chain joins TRBV3-1 to TRBJ2-5, with TRBD2 matching 9 bases. The CDR3 length is 15 residues. Germline CDR1 is LGHDT and CDR2 is YNNKEL (reference sequence). The ends lost 1 base at V and 5 bases at J; junction bases unmatched: 5.

The chain couples TRBV2 to TRBJ2-7; 10 bases align to TRBD2. The CDR3 has 16 amino acids. Unmatched junction bases numbered 10, after V lost 6 bases and J lost 2 bases. Per germline, CDR1 SNHLY and CDR2 FYNNEI. CDR3 region: CASSHPGLAEPYEQYF. CDR3 bases: TGTGCCAGCAGCCACCCCGGACTAGCGGAGCCCTACGAGCAGTACTTC.

This clonotype has a handful of counts. The chain is built from TRBV5-1 and TRBJ1-2, with a tentative D call TRBD1 (6 bases). This CDR3 is built from 14 residues. Germline V gives CDR1 SGHRS, CDR2 YFSETQ. V was shortened by 6 bases and J by 0 bases, with 12 bases between the two germline ends. CDR3 DNA: TGCGCCAGCAAAATGGACAGATCTAACTATGGCTACACCTTC. This sequence encodes CASKMDRSNYGYTF.

The chain uses TRBV12-3 or TRBV12-4 and TRBJ2-5, with D maybe TRBD1 (5 bases). V lost 4 bases to trimming and J lost 3 bases, with 12 bases between them. The CDR3 has 14 residues. The CDR3 nucleotides read TGTGCCAGCAGTTCCAGGGTCCAAGAAGAGACCCAGTACTTC. Translation: CASSSRVQEETQYF.

The J gene is TRBJ1-2, the V gene TRBV24-1; 9 bases agree with TRBD1. The CDR3 is 14 residues long. Germline V CDR1 and CDR2: KGHDR, SFDVKD. The V segment lost 3 bases and the J segment 7 bases; nucleotides outside the gene matches: 5. DNA of the CDR3: TGTGCCACCAGTGATCGGACAGGGGTGCTTGGCTACACCTTC. It yields the protein CATSDRTGVLGYTF.

The CDR3 protein is CASSWSKASRSETQYF. CDR3 DNA sequence: TGTGCCAGCAGCTGGTCGAAGGCTAGCCGGTCGGAGACCCAGTACTTC. The rearrangement links TRBV7-8 to TRBJ2-5; possibly TRBD2 for D (5 bases). V lost 4 bases to trimming and J lost 5 bases, with 20 bases between them. CDR3 length equals 16 residues. Germline loops: CDR1 SGHVS, CDR2 FQNEAQ.

This clonotype was seen only a few times. This chain uses TRBV7-9 with TRBJ2-2; 7 bases agree with TRBD2. Germline V gene lookup returns CDR1 SEHNR and CDR2 FQNEAQ (reference sequence). The CDR3 loop spans 15 amino acids. Trimming cost V 2 bases and J 5 bases; bases outside gene matches: 5. CDR3 sequence reads: CASSLRGVRTGELFF. CDR3 DNA: TGTGCCAGCAGCTTACGGGGGGTCCGGACCGGGGAGCTGTTTTTT.

In its sample, this clonotype was seen a few times. The J gene is TRBJ2-7, the V gene TRBV7-2, with D perhaps matching TRBD1 (5 bases). The CDR3 spans 13 residues. The V end was cut by 1 base, the J end by 6 bases, with 10 bases between. Germline CDR1 and CDR2: SGHTA and FQGNSA. The chain's CDR3 is CASSLEGRGEQYF. DNA for the CDR3: TGTGCCAGCAGCTTAGAGGGGCGAGGCGAGCAGTACTTC.

The chain joins TRBV6-6 to TRBJ1-1, with unresolved D. CDR1 and CDR2 (germline): MNHNY, SVGAGI (reference sequence). The CDR3 covers 13 residues. The germline V and J ends were trimmed by 7 bases and 4 bases, with 13 bases remaining between them. The CDR3 region is CASKKFEATEAFF. For the CDR3, the DNA is TGTGCCAGCAAAAAGTTCGAGGCCACTGAAGCTTTCTTT.

This clonotype came up a few times. This CDR3 is missing its conserved last phenylalanine or tryptophan, likely due to a read error. The chain recombines TRBV4-1 with TRBJ1-2; the D gene is possibly TRBD1 (5 bases). Trimming left V 1 base short and J 9 bases short, with 21 bases between. The V gene's germline CDR1 is MGHRA and CDR2 YSYEKL. The CDR3 length is 16 residues. CDR3 DNA: TGCGCCAGCAGCCAAGTGAGGGGCTCACTTTCTATGAGCTACACCCTC. Encoded protein: CASSQVRGSLSMSYTL.

V is TRBV25-1 and J is TRBJ1-2; TRBD1 aligns across 8 bases. CDR3 length: 13 residues. Germline V CDR1 and CDR2: MGHDK, SYGVNS. The junction had 3 bases not matched to a gene; V was cut back by 3 bases and J by 6 bases. This CDR3 is CASSEAGGNGYTF. The CDR3 coding sequence is TGTGCCAGCAGTGAGGCAGGGGGCAATGGCTACACCTTC.